A single sample is the source of the 32 T cell receptor beta chains below, sequenced in a study of cytomegalovirus exposure and HLA in healthy donors. It was with 60 Vbeta and 13 Jbeta primers that the PCR ran. Method: immunoSEQ multiplex PCR; TCRdb's copy keeps in-frame clones and lacks some. The sample consists of around 150,000 clones, more than 75% of them appearing once. Sequencing input: PBMCs. The receptors here all came from a woman under 40 in good health and CMV-seronegative.

The chain is built from TRBV7-9 and TRBJ2-7, with 9 bases identical to TRBD2. J lost 3 bases, V lost 5 bases, and 5 bases had no gene match. The CDR3 sequence is 14 residues long. CDR1 SEHNR and CDR2 FQNEAQ come from the germline V gene (reference sequence). The CDR3 region has the DNA TGTGCCAGCAGCGCTAGCGGGGCCCACTACGAGCAGTACTTC. Its protein product is CASSASGAHYEQYF.

V gene TRBV19 combines with J gene TRBJ1-1; 7 bases agree with TRBD1. Germline V gene lookup returns CDR1 LNHDA and CDR2 SQIVND (reference sequence). The J segment lost 3 bases and the V segment lost 3 bases, leaving 1 base of the junction unmatched. This CDR3 contains 13 residues. The DNA for the CDR3 is TGTGCCAGTAGTATTGACAGGGACACTGAAGCTTTCTTT. Protein: CASSIDRDTEAFF. The full variable domain, completed using reference TRBV19 and TRBJ1-1, is DGGITQSPKYLFRKEGQNVTLSCEQNLNHDAMYWYRQDPGQGLRLIYYSQIVNDFQKGDIAEGYSVSREKKESFPLTVTSAQKNPTAFYLCASSIDRDTEAFFGQGTRLTVV.

The J gene is TRBJ1-1, the V gene TRBV7-8; tentative D call: TRBD1 (5 bases). CDR3 length: 15 amino acids. Germline V gives CDR1 SGHVS, CDR2 FQNEAQ. V lost 0 bases and J lost 1, with 9 bases in between. The CDR3 sequence: CASSLASGWNTEAFF. In nucleotides, the CDR3 is TGTGCCAGCAGCTTAGCTTCAGGGTGGAACACTGAAGCTTTCTTT.

The chain joins TRBV10-3 to TRBJ2-1; 10 positions match TRBD2. Germline V gene lookup returns CDR1 ENHRY and CDR2 SYGVKD. V gave up 10 bases and J gave up 6 bases; unmatched junction bases: 9. This CDR3 region has 14 residues. CDR3 in DNA: TGTGCCACCTCTGAGGGACTAGCGATCAATGAGCAGTTCTTC. As protein: CATSEGLAINEQFF.

V is TRBV29-1 and J is TRBJ2-5; tentatively, D is TRBD1 (5 bases). CDR3 size: 12 residues. V was clipped by 2 bases and J by 5 bases, with 9 bases between them. Per the germline V gene, CDR1 is SQVTM and CDR2 is ANQGSEA. CDR3 nucleotide sequence: TGCAGCGTTGAACTCAGGGTTGAGACCCAGTACTTC. Translated: CSVELRVETQYF.

This chain uses TRBV7-3 with TRBJ2-2, with D perhaps TRBD1 (7 bases). V was trimmed by 2 bases and J by 0 bases, leaving 10 bases between them. The CDR3 runs to 16 residues. From germline, CDR1 is SGHTA and CDR2 FQGTGA. CDR3 region: CASSLAGGTNTGELFF. For the CDR3, the DNA is TGTGCCAGCAGCTTAGCAGGGGGGACGAACACCGGGGAGCTGTTTTTT.

V is TRBV19 and J is TRBJ2-1; tentative D call: TRBD1 (5 bases). Deletions cut 1 base from V and 7 bases from J, with 14 bases between. Germline CDR1 and CDR2: LNHDA and SQIVND (reference sequence). The CDR3 consists of 15 residues. The DNA for the CDR3 is TGTGCCAGTAGTATAGGGCAGGGTTTGCGGAATGAGCAGTTCTTC. Amino acid sequence: CASSIGQGLRNEQFF.

This chain connects TRBV4-1 to TRBJ1-5; TRBD1 agrees at 7 bases. V dropped 4 bases and J dropped 6; count of bases not matched to a gene: 21. Germline V gene sequence: CDR1 MGHRA, CDR2 YSYEKL. This CDR3 is 19 amino acids long. This CDR3 is CASSPRVAWGQLFPQPQHF. The CDR3 DNA reads as TGCGCCAGCAGCCCAAGAGTTGCCTGGGGACAGCTGTTTCCTCAGCCCCAGCATTTT.

V and J are TRBV7-2 and TRBJ2-7, with TRBD2 matching 9 bases. Germline V gene data show CDR1 as SGHTA and CDR2 as FQGNSA. There are 14 residues in the CDR3. J lost 3 bases, V lost 7 bases, and 7 bases had no gene match. CDR3 in amino acids: CASNPSGRSYEQYF. CDR3 DNA: TGTGCCAGCAACCCCAGCGGGAGGAGCTACGAGCAGTACTTC.

This clone was detected only once. The chain uses TRBV7-2 and TRBJ1-1, with D perhaps TRBD1 (5 bases). The germline CDR1 and CDR2 sequences are SGHTA and FQGNSA. The CDR3 is 14 amino acids. V was pared by 5 bases and J by 5 bases, with 15 bases between. CDR3 protein: CASSGSGWGTEAFF. CDR3 DNA sequence: TGTGCCAGCAGCGGATCAGGGTGGGGAACTGAAGCTTTCTTT.

The chain has TRBV7-3 and TRBJ2-7; TRBD2 matches 13 bases. The germline V gene has CDR1 SGHTA and CDR2 FQGTGA. V trimming: 5 bases; J trimming: 7 bases; junction bases outside the gene matches: 8. This CDR3 has 15 amino acids. The CDR3 protein is CASSRTGTSGEEQYF. The CDR3 region has the DNA TGTGCCAGCAGCAGAACCGGGACTAGCGGGGAAGAGCAGTACTTC.

The chain uses TRBV9 and TRBJ2-1; 8 positions agree with TRBD1. The V gene end was trimmed by 1 base and the J gene end by 3 bases; junction bases not matched to a gene: 6. Germline-derived CDR1 and CDR2 are SGDLS and YYNGEE. The CDR3 covers 16 residues. The CDR3 sequence is CASSVMTGDFYNEQFF. The CDR3 DNA is TGTGCCAGCAGCGTAATGACAGGGGATTTCTACAATGAGCAGTTCTTC.

Remarks on this clone: This sample also contains other DNA sequences that code for the same CDR3. The V call is TRBV5-4, the J call TRBJ2-3; 9 positions match TRBD1. The CDR3 contains 14 residues. The germline V gene has CDR1 SGHNT and CDR2 YYREEE (reference sequence). The ends lost 2 bases at V and 3 bases at J; junction bases unmatched: 1. The CDR3 spells CASSLQGATDTQYF. For the CDR3, the DNA is TGTGCCAGCAGCTTACAGGGGGCGACAGATACGCAGTATTTT.

The rearrangement uses TRBV27 and TRBJ2-7; a weak D match, TRBD2 (5 bases). Germline lookup yields CDR1 MNHEY and CDR2 SMNVEV (reference sequence). CDR3 size: 15 residues. V was shortened by 6 bases and J by 2 bases, with 17 bases between the two germline ends. The CDR3 DNA is TGTGCCAGCAGGGATCTACTAGTCCCAACCTACGAGCAGTACTTC. As protein: CASRDLLVPTYEQYF.

The J gene is TRBJ1-1, the V gene TRBV10-3; D is unresolved. This CDR3 is built from 16 residues. The V gene lost 0 bases and the J gene lost 12 bases, with 23 bases spanning the gap. CDR1 is ENHRY and CDR2 is SYGVKD in the germline V gene. CDR3 residues: CAISESNTSPGGESFF. The CDR3 bases are TGTGCCATCAGTGAGTCGAATACCTCACCAGGCGGGGAATCTTTCTTT.

The chain has TRBV30 and TRBJ1-2; D perhaps matches TRBD1 (6 bases). This CDR3 comprises 14 residues. Trimming left V 7 bases short and J 2 bases short, with 17 bases between. Germline V gene sequence: CDR1 GTSNPN, CDR2 SVGIG (reference sequence). CDR3 nucleotide sequence: TGTGCCTCGGGAAGAGAGGGGGTAAACTATGGCTACACCTTC. It specifies CASGREGVNYGYTF.

The rearrangement uses TRBV5-6 and TRBJ2-2, with 7 bases matching TRBD2. Germline CDR1 reads SGHDT; CDR2 reads YYEEEE. V was pared by 3 bases and J by 2 bases, with 4 bases of the junction left unmatched. The CDR3 consists of 15 residues. CDR3 amino acids: CASSWGGGNTGELFF. The CDR3, as DNA: TGTGCCAGCAGCTGGGGCGGGGGAAACACCGGGGAGCTGTTTTTT.

The J gene is TRBJ2-5, the V gene TRBV15; D is possibly TRBD1 (5 bases). The CDR3 contains 16 residues. Germline V CDR1 and CDR2: LNHNV, YYDKDF (reference sequence). V lost 4 bases and J 2 bases, leaving 17 bases between the germline ends. The CDR3 sequence is CATSKGLLDRQETQYF. In DNA form, the CDR3 reads TGTGCCACCAGCAAGGGTCTGCTAGACAGACAAGAGACCCAGTACTTC.

The chain employs TRBV5-4 and TRBJ2-1; 7 positions match TRBD1. CDR1 is SGHNT, CDR2 YYREEE, per germline (reference sequence). V shed 3 bases, J shed 6 bases, and the junction held 12 bases outside the gene matches. The CDR3 has 16 amino acids. DNA of the CDR3: TGTGCCAGCAGCTGGCGGACAGGCCAAATATTCAATGAGCAGTTCTTC. It is translated as CASSWRTGQIFNEQFF.

The chain has TRBV5-5 and TRBJ1-5, with 7 bases lining up with TRBD1. From germline, CDR1 is SGHKS and CDR2 YYEKEE (reference sequence). The CDR3 runs 17 residues. The V segment lost 0 bases and the J segment 4 bases; nucleotides outside the gene matches: 10. As DNA, the CDR3 is TGTGCCAGCAGCTTGGATCCGACAGGGCTGTTAAATCAGCCCCAGCATTTT. Protein product: CASSLDPTGLLNQPQHF.

The chain carries TRBV7-2 and TRBJ2-1, with D maybe TRBD2 (5 bases). The germline V and J ends were trimmed by 3 bases and 6 bases, with 12 bases remaining between them. The CDR3 is made up of 14 amino acids. The germline V gene has CDR1 SGHTA and CDR2 FQGNSA. In nucleotides, the CDR3 is TGTGCCAGCAGCTTGGAGACTACACGCAATGAGCAGTTCTTC. It codes for CASSLETTRNEQFF.

The chain uses TRBV5-1 and TRBJ2-3, with 15 nucleotides matching TRBD2. Germline CDR1 and CDR2: SGHRS and YFSETQ. V shed 4 bases, J shed 0 bases, and the junction held 6 bases outside the gene matches. The CDR3 spans 18 residues. CDR3 amino acids: CASSGGLAGGSSTDTQYF. In DNA form, the CDR3 reads TGCGCCAGCAGCGGGGGACTAGCGGGAGGCTCTAGCACAGATACGCAGTATTTT.

V gene TRBV7-3 combines with J gene TRBJ2-1; D gene ambiguous. V was clipped by 5 bases and J by 0 bases, with 5 bases between them. The germline V gene encodes CDR1 SGHTA and CDR2 FQGTGA. There are 13 residues in the CDR3. The CDR3 bases are TGTGCCAGCAGCCTAGACTCCTACAATGAGCAGTTCTTC. Its translation is CASSLDSYNEQFF. The complete variable domain, with remaining parts taken from reference TRBV7-3 and TRBJ2-1, reads GAGVSQTPSNKVTEKGKYVELRCDPISGHTALYWYRQSLGQGPEFLIYFQGTGAADDSGLPNDRFFAVRPEGSVSTLKIQRTERGDSAVYLCASSLDSYNEQFFGPGTRLTVL.

The rearrangement uses TRBV7-6 and TRBJ2-1, with D possibly matching TRBD2 (6 bases). Germline V gene data show CDR1 as SGHVS and CDR2 as FNYEAQ. V was trimmed by 4 bases and J by 7 bases, leaving 11 bases between them. This CDR3 has 13 amino acids. The CDR3 sequence is CASSWRDGNEQFF. The CDR3 DNA reads TGTGCCAGCAGCTGGCGGGACGGGAATGAGCAGTTCTTC.

The gene calls are TRBV27 and TRBJ2-5; D is unclear. Germline-derived CDR1 and CDR2 are MNHEY and SMNVEV (reference sequence). Trimming stripped 4 bases from V and 5 bases from J, with 14 bases between. There are 14 residues in the CDR3. The CDR3 is CASSSARRTETQYF. The CDR3 DNA sequence: TGTGCCAGCAGTTCCGCTAGGAGAACGGAGACCCAGTACTTC.

The chain uses TRBV2 and TRBJ1-2; 10 bases are shared with TRBD1. CDR1 is SNHLY, CDR2 FYNNEI, per germline. This CDR3 region has 14 residues. V was clipped by 7 bases and J by 7 bases; unmatched bases: 9. The CDR3 here is CASKDRTGGPGYTF. The CDR3 DNA reads TGTGCCAGCAAAGACCGGACAGGGGGGCCTGGCTACACCTTC.

J is TRBJ1-1 and V is TRBV4-2, with TRBD1 as a possible D gene (5 bases). Germline assignment: CDR1 LGHNA and CDR2 YNFKEQ. This CDR3 comprises 15 residues. Between the trimmed V and J ends, which lost 1 base and 1 base, there was a span of 10 bases. Here the CDR3 reads CASSQGQGANTEAFF. For the CDR3, the DNA is TGTGCCAGCAGCCAAGGTCAAGGGGCGAACACTGAAGCTTTCTTT.

This sequence joins TRBV5-1 and TRBJ2-2; TRBD2 might be the D (6 bases). Germline lookup yields CDR1 SGHRS and CDR2 YFSETQ. The CDR3 contains 15 residues. V gave up 4 bases and J gave up 5 bases, with 15 bases separating them. The CDR3 region is CASSPGRRETGELFF. The CDR3 DNA reads as TGCGCCAGCAGCCCGGGAAGGAGGGAGACCGGGGAGCTGTTTTTT.

A single count supports this clone. The chain employs TRBV27 and TRBJ1-1; TRBD1 matches 8 bases. The V and J ends lost 6 bases and 1 base, in that order; junction bases with no gene match: 7. This CDR3 is 15 amino acids long. CDR1 is MNHEY and CDR2 is SMNVEV in the germline V gene (reference sequence). CDR3 in DNA: TGTGCCAGCAGCCCAGGGGGCGCGCGGAACACTGAAGCTTTCTTT. It specifies CASSPGGARNTEAFF.

The chain couples TRBV5-4 to TRBJ2-1; D remains ambiguous. The germline gives CDR1 SGHNT, CDR2 YYREEE (reference sequence). V lost 4 bases and J 3 bases, leaving 5 bases between the germline ends. The CDR3 sequence is 12 residues long. CDR3 residues: CASSLLYNEQFF. Written as DNA, the CDR3 is TGTGCCAGCAGCCTCCTCTACAATGAGCAGTTCTTC.

J is TRBJ1-2 and V is TRBV28, with D perhaps matching TRBD1 (5 bases). Trimming shortened V by 3 bases and J by 8 bases, and 13 bases separated the two germline ends. The CDR3 length is 13 residues. Germline V gives CDR1 MDHEN, CDR2 SYDVKM. CDR3 in amino acids: CASSLGTGRGYTF. The CDR3 bases are TGTGCCAGCAGTTTGGGTACAGGTCGGGGCTACACCTTC.

The chain links TRBV6-6 to TRBJ2-7; tentative D call: TRBD2 (5 bases). V lost 6 bases and J lost 3, with 18 bases in between. The CDR3 covers 15 residues. CDR1 and CDR2 from the germline V gene are MNHNY and SVGAGI (reference sequence). This CDR3 is CASSPLDYTLYEQYF. CDR3 DNA: TGTGCCAGCAGCCCTCTCGACTATACTCTCTACGAGCAGTACTTC.